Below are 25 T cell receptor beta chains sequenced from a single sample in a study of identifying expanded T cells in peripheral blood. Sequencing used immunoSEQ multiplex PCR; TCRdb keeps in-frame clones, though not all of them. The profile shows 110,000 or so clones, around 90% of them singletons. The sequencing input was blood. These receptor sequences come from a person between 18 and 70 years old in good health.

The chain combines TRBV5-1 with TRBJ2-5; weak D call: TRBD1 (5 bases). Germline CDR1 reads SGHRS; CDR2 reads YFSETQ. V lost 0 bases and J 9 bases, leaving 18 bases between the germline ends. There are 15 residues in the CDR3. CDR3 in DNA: TGCGCCAGCAGCTTGGGAGCCTCAGGGATTGAGCCCCAGTACTTC. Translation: CASSLGASGIEPQYF. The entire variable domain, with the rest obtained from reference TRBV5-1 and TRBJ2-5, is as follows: KAGVTQTPRYLIKTRGQQVTLSCSPISGHRSVSWYQQTPGQGLQFLFEYFSETQRNKGNFPGRFSGRQFSNSRSEMNVSTLELGDSALYLCASSLGASGIEPQYFGPGTRLLVL.

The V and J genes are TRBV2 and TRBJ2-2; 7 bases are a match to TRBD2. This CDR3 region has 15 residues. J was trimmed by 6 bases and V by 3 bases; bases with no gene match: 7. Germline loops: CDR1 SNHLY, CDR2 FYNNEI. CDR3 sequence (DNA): TGTGCCAGCAGTGAGGCGGGAGTTTTCTCCGGGGAGCTGTTTTTT. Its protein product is CASSEAGVFSGELFF.

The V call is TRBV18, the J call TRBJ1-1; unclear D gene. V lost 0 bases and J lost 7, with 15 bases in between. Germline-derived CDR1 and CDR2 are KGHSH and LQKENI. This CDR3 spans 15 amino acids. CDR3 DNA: TGTGCCAGCTCACCACCGGTATCTCCCCGGGGTGAAGCTTTCTTT. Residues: CASSPPVSPRGEAFF. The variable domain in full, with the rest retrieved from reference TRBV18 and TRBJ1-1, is NAGVMQNPRHLVRRRGQEARLRCSPMKGHSHVYWYRQLPEEGLKFMVYLQKENIIDESGMPKERFSAEFPKEGPSILRIQQVVRGDSAAYFCASSPPVSPRGEAFFGQGTRLTVV.

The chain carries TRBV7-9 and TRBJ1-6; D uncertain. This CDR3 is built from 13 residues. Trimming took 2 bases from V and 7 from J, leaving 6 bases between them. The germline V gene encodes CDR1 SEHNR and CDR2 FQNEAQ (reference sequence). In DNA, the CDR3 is TGTGCCAGCAGCTTAACGGGGAATTCACCCCTCCACTTT. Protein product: CASSLTGNSPLHF. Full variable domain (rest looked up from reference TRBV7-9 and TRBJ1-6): DTGVSQNPRHKITKRGQNVTFRCDPISEHNRLYWYRQTLGQGPEFLTYFQNEAQLEKSRLLSDRFSAERPKGSFSTLEIQRTEQGDSAMYLCASSLTGNSPLHFGNGTRLTVT.

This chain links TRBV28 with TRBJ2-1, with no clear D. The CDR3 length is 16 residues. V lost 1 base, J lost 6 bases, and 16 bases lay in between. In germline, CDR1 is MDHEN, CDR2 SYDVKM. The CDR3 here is CASSLSRVSGVNEQFF. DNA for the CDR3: TGTGCCAGCAGTTTATCTCGGGTTAGTGGGGTCAATGAGCAGTTCTTC.

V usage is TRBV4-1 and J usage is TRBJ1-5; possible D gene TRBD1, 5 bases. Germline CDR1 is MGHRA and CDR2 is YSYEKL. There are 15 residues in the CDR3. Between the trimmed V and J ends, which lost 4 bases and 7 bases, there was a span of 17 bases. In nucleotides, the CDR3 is TGCGCCAGCAGCCGAGGGGAGGGTTCGGGACAGCCCCAGCATTTT. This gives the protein CASSRGEGSGQPQHF.

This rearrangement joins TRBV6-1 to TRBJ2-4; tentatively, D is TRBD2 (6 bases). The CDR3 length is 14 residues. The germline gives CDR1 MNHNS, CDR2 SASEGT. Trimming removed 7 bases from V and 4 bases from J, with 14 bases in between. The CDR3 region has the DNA TGTGCCAGCACGGAGGGAACAGTTAAAAACATTCAGTACTTC. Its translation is CASTEGTVKNIQYF.

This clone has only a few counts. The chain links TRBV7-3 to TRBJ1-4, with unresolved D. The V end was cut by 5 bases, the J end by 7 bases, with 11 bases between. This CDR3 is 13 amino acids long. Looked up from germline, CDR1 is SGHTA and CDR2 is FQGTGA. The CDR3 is CASSPDFGEKLFF. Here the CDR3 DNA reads TGTGCCAGCAGCCCGGACTTCGGTGAAAAACTGTTTTTT.

CDR3 loop: CASSLDGSFGLFF. The CDR3, as DNA: TGCGCCAGCAGCTTGGACGGCAGTTTCGGTCTGTTTTTT. J is TRBJ1-4 and V is TRBV5-1, with D uncertain. V was trimmed by 0 bases and J by 14 bases, leaving 14 bases between them. The CDR3 extends over 13 amino acids. CDR1 and CDR2 from the germline V gene are SGHRS and YFSETQ.

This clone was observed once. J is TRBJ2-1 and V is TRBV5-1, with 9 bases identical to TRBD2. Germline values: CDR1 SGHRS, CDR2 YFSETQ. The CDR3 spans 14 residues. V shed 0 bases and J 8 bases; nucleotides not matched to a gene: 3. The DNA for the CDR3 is TGCGCCAGCAGCTTGGTTAGCGGGAGCGATGAGCAGTTCTTC. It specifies CASSLVSGSDEQFF.

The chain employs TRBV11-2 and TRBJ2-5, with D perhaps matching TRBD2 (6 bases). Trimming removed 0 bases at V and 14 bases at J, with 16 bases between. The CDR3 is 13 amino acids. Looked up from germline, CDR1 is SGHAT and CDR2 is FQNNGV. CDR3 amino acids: CASSLDRQRAPYF. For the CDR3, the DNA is TGTGCCAGCAGCTTAGATCGTCAGCGGGCCCCCTACTTC.

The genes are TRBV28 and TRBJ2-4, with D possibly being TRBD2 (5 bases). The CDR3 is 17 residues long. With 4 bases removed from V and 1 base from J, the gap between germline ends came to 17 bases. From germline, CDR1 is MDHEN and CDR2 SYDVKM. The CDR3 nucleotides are TGTGCCAGCAGTTCTAAGACGGGGTTTGCGGCCAAAAACATTCAGTACTTC. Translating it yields CASSSKTGFAAKNIQYF.

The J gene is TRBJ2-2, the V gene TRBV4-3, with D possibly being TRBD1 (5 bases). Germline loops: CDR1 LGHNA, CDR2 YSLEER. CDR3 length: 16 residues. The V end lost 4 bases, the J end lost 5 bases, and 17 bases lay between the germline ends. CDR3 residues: CASSPKVQGWTGELFF. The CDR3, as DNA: TGCGCCAGCAGCCCCAAGGTCCAGGGTTGGACCGGGGAGCTGTTTTTT.

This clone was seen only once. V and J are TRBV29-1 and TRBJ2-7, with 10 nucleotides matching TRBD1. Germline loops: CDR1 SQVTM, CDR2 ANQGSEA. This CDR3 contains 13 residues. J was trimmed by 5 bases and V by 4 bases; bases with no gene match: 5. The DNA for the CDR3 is TGCAGCGTTGGGCGGACAGGGGGTGACGAGCAGTACTTC. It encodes CSVGRTGGDEQYF.

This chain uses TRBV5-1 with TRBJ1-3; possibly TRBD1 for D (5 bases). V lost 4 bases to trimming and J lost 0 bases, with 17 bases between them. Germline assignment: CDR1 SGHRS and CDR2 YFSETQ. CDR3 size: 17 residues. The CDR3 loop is CASSPQPGPSSGNTIYF. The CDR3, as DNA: TGCGCCAGCAGCCCGCAACCAGGGCCGAGCTCTGGAAACACCATATATTTT. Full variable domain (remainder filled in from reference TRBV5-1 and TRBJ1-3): KAGVTQTPRYLIKTRGQQVTLSCSPISGHRSVSWYQQTPGQGLQFLFEYFSETQRNKGNFPGRFSGRQFSNSRSEMNVSTLELGDSALYLCASSPQPGPSSGNTIYFGEGSWLTVV.

The CDR3 sequence: CASTRTGGYRYGYTF. The CDR3 DNA reads as TGTGCCAGCACTAGGACAGGGGGCTATCGGTATGGCTACACCTTC. The V call is TRBV6-1, the J call TRBJ1-2, with 11 bases fitting TRBD1. Per the germline V gene, CDR1 is MNHNS and CDR2 is SASEGT. CDR3 size: 15 residues. After removal of 7 bases from V and 5 bases from J, the junction contained 9 bases not matched to a gene.

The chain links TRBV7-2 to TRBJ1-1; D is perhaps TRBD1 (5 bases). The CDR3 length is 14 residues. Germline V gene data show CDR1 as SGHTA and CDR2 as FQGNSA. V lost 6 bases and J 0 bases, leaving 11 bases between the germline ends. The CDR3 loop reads CASSPTDMNTEAFF. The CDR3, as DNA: TGTGCCAGCAGTCCGACAGATATGAACACTGAAGCTTTCTTT.

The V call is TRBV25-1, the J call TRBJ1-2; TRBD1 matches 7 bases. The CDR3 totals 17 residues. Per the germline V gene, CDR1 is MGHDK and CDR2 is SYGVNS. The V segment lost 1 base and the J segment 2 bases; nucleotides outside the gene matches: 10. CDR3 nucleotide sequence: TGTGCCAGCAGTGAATCCCTCTTTGGGACAGAGAACTATGGCTACACCTTC. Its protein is CASSESLFGTENYGYTF.

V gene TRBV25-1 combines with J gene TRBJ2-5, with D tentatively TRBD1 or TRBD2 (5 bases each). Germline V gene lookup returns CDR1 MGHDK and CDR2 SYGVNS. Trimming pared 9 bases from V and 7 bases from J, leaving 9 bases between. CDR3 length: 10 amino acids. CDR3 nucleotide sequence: TGTGCCAGGGGGGTCTGGACCCAGTACTTC. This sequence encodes CARGVWTQYF.

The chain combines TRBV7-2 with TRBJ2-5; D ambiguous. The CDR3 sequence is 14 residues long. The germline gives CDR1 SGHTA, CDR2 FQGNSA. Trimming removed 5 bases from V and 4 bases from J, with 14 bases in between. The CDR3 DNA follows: TGTGCCAGCAGCCCGCTACTAACAGCAGAGACCCAGTACTTC. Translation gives CASSPLLTAETQYF.

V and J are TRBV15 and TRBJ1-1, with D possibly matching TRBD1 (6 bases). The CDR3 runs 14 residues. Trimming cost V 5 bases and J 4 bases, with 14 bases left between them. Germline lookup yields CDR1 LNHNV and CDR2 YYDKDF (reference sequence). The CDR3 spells CATSAKTGFTEAFF. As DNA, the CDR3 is TGTGCCACCAGCGCCAAGACAGGATTCACTGAAGCTTTCTTT.

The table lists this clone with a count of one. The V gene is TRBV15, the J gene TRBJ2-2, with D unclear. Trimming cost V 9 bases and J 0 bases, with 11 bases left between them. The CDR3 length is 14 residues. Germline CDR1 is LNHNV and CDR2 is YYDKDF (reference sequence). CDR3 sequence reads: CATRELPNTGELFF. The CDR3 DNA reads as TGTGCCACTAGAGAACTGCCGAACACCGGGGAGCTGTTTTTT. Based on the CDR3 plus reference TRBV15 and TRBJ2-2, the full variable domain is DAMVIQNPRYQVTQFGKPVTLSCSQTLNHNVMYWYQQKSSQAPKLLFHYYDKDFNNEADTPDNFQSRRPNTSFCFLDIRSPGLGDTAMYLCATRELPNTGELFFGEGSRLTVL.

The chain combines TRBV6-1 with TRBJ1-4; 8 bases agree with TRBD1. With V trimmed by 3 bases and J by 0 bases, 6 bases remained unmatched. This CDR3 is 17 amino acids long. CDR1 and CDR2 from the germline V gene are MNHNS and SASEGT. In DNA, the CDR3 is TGTGCCAGCAGTGACTGGACAGGGCTATCAACTAATGAAAAACTGTTTTTT. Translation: CASSDWTGLSTNEKLFF.

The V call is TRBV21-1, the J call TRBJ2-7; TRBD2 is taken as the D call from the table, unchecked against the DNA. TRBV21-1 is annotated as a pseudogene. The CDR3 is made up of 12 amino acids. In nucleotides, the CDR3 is TGTGCCAGCCGATACGGAGTGTACGAGCAGTACTTC. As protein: CASRYGVYEQYF.

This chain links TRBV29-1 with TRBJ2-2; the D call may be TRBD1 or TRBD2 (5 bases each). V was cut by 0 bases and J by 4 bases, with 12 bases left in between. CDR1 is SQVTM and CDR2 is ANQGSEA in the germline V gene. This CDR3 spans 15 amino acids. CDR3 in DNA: TGCAGCGTTGAAGACGAGGGGCAGAGCACCGGGGAGCTGTTTTTT. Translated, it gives CSVEDEGQSTGELFF.